Listed below are T cell receptor beta chains from one sample, sequenced in a study of blood T cells in healthy people across ages. TCRdb re-called the 5' RACE reads through MiXCR, storing one row per CDR3 protein. Of some 1,500,000 distinct CDR3 sequences listed, about 45% are singletons. Material for sequencing was blood. The source is a woman in her late teens or twenties in good health. Both conserved end residues are part of each CDR3. The D gene is left open where the match is weak. Some rows mark clone size as missing; the rest say once, few, many or name a class of expanded clone.

TRBJ2-7,few,17,.,TRBV3-1,CASSQGSPRGLTYEQYF,TGTGCCAGCAGCCAAGGGTCTCCTCGGGGGCTGACCTACGAGCAGTACTTC
TRBJ2-7,.,14,TRBD2,TRBV11-2,CASSLGIAGVRQYF,TGTGCCAGCAGCTTAGGGATAGCGGGAGTGCGGCAGTACTTC
TRBJ1-2,.,16,.,TRBV12-3/TRBV12-4,CASSPHSGRAGDGYTF,TGTGCCAGCAGTCCACACTCAGGGCGGGCTGGGGATGGCTACACCTTC
TRBJ1-2,.,14,.,TRBV20-1,CSARDPYGDWCYTF,TGCAGTGCTAGAGATCCCTATGGTGACTGGTGCTACACCTTC
TRBJ2-7,.,14,TRBD1,TRBV5-5,CASSGTGTAYEQYF,TGTGCCAGCAGCGGGACAGGGACTGCCTACGAGCAGTACTTC
TRBJ2-7,few,12,.,TRBV7-9,CASSFQGSEQYF,TGTGCCAGCAGTTTTCAGGGTTCCGAGCAGTACTTC
TRBJ1-1,.,15,.,TRBV20-1,CSASPSTGLNTEAFF,TGCAGTGCTAGCCCTAGTACAGGGTTAAACACTGAAGCTTTCTTT
TRBJ2-7,.,16,.,TRBV15,CATSRLDRSYKDEQYF,TGTGCCACCAGCAGATTAGACAGGTCCTATAAGGACGAGCAGTACTTC
TRBJ1-4,.,14,.,TRBV2,CASSKEVLNEKLFF,TGTGCCAGCAGTAAAGAGGTGCTTAATGAAAAACTGTTTTTT
TRBJ2-7,few,16,TRBD2,TRBV5-5,CASSSGLAASYNEQYF,TGTGCCAGCAGCTCCGGACTAGCGGCATCCTACAATGAGCAGTACTTC
TRBJ2-3,.,13,.,TRBV6-2/TRBV6-3,CASRVRGPDTQYF,TGTGCCAGCAGGGTACGGGGCCCAGATACGCAGTATTTT
TRBJ2-1,.,13,.,TRBV5-1,CASSLGQSDEQFF,TGCGCCAGCAGCTTGGGACAGTCCGATGAGCAGTTCTTC
TRBJ1-1,few,16,.,TRBV10-3,CAISESGSGSGTEAFF,TGTGCCATCAGTGAGTCCGGTTCCGGGAGCGGCACTGAAGCTTTCTTT
TRBJ2-3,.,13,.,TRBV6-2/TRBV6-3,CASSYPGSDTQYF,TGTGCCAGCAGTTATCCAGGGTCGGATACGCAGTATTTT
TRBJ1-6,few,16,TRBD1,TRBV28,CASSRIGTARASPLHF,TGTGCCAGCAGCCGGATAGGGACAGCGAGAGCTTCACCCCTCCACTTT
TRBJ2-1,few,11,.,TRBV20-1,CSANSYNEQFF,TGCAGTGCCAACAGTTACAATGAGCAGTTCTTC
TRBJ1-6,few,14,.,TRBV3-1,CASSPIISDSPLHF,TGTGCCAGCAGCCCGATTATCTCGGACTCACCCCTCCACTTT
TRBJ1-2,.,12,.,TRBV7-2,CASSLGLGPYTF,TGTGCCAGCAGCTTAGGGCTGGGTCCCTACACCTTC
TRBJ2-1,.,15,.,TRBV6-5,CASSRGGGVYNEQFF,TGTGCCAGCAGCCGGGGTGGAGGAGTTTACAATGAGCAGTTCTTC
TRBJ2-7,.,13,.,TRBV7-8,CASSPLRRDEQYF,TGTGCCAGCAGCCCGCTAAGGCGTGATGAGCAGTACTTC
TRBJ2-7,.,15,.,TRBV6-2/TRBV6-3,CASSYRGADPYEQYF,TGTGCCAGCAGTTACCGCGGGGCAGATCCCTACGAGCAGTACTTC
TRBJ1-1,.,15,.,TRBV6-5,CASSYSRNLNTEAFF,TGTGCCAGCAGTTACTCTCGGAACCTGAACACTGAAGCTTTCTTT
TRBJ1-2,.,13,TRBD1,TRBV30,CAWSPGTAYGYTF,TGTGCCTGGAGTCCCGGGACAGCTTATGGCTACACCTTC
TRBJ1-5,once,16,.,TRBV7-2,CASSLEWGHGNQPQHF,TGTGCCAGCAGCTTAGAATGGGGGCATGGCAATCAGCCCCAGCATTTT
TRBJ1-1,.,13,.,TRBV24-1,CATSDTGNTEAFF,TGTGCCACCAGTGATACAGGGAACACTGAAGCTTTCTTT
TRBJ2-4,.,13,.,TRBV20-1,CSASPGGIDIQYF,TGCAGTGCTAGTCCGGGCGGCATCGACATTCAGTACTTC
TRBJ2-1,few,14,TRBD2,TRBV30,CAWSEGLARNEQFF,TGTGCCTGGAGTGAAGGACTAGCGCGGAATGAGCAGTTCTTC
TRBJ2-3,.,16,TRBD2,TRBV20-1,CSASRSGGLRTDTQYF,TGCAGTGCTAGTCGGAGCGGGGGCCTCAGAACAGATACGCAGTATTTT
TRBJ2-7,.,13,.,TRBV6-5,CASSYGPHYEQYF,TGTGCCAGCAGTTACGGCCCTCATTACGAGCAGTACTTC
TRBJ2-7,few,14,.,TRBV3-1,CASSPMGQDYEQYF,TGTGCCAGCAGCCCAATGGGACAAGACTACGAGCAGTACTTC
TRBJ1-1,once,12,.,TRBV18,CASSPGQIEAFF,TGTGCCAGCTCACCAGGGCAGATTGAAGCTTTCTTT
TRBJ2-3,few,13,.,TRBV6-5,CASKLGITDTQYF,TGTGCCAGCAAACTAGGGATCACAGATACGCAGTATTTT